Listed below are T cell receptor beta chains from one sample, sequenced in a study of beta chain features in type 1 diabetes. Sequencing was performed with immunoSEQ multiplex PCR; in TCRdb, only in-frame clones are kept and a portion is missing. The table lists 500,000 to 700,000 clones, around 15% of them singletons, with more than 0.08% in the top ten. Sequencing was carried out using naive CD4+ T cells from blood. These receptors were obtained from a man between 18 and 35 years old in good health. Each CDR3 is given with its conserved first and last residue. A D gene is named only where the DNA matches it firmly. Size is stated for part of the rows, as once, few or many counts, or as a class when the clone is expanded.

few	TRBV11-2	TRBD2	TRBJ2-7	TGTGCCAGCAGATATAGCGGGAGCTCCTACGAGCAGTACTTC	CASRYSGSSYEQYF
.	TRBV9	TRBD1	TRBJ2-1	TGTGCCAGCAGCGTAGACGGGATGGGACAGTTGCTTCTGTTCTTC	CASSVDGMGQLLLFF
.	TRBV6-1	TRBD1	TRBJ1-2	TGTGCCAGCAGTGAAGGGGGACAGGGCAACTATGGCTACACCTTC	CASSEGGQGNYGYTF
few	TRBV5-1	TRBD1	TRBJ2-2	TGCGCCAGCTCGGGACAGGGCGGCACCGGGGAGCTGTTTTTT	CASSGQGGTGELFF
.	TRBV5-1	TRBD2	TRBJ2-2	TGCGCCACCACTTCGACTAGCGGGAGTTTAGGCACCGGGGAGCTGTTTTTT	CATTSTSGSLGTGELFF
.	TRBV4-3	.	TRBJ1-5	TGCGCCAGCAGCCAAGAAGTTTCTCGCGGGAGGCCCCAGCATTTT	CASSQEVSRGRPQHF
.	TRBV7-2	.	TRBJ2-7	TGTGCCAGCAGTCCCACCTCCTACGAGCAGTACTTC	CASSPTSYEQYF
.	TRBV7-2	.	TRBJ2-7	TGTGCCAGCAGCCGAGGCAGGGGACTATACTACGAGCAGTACTTC	CASSRGRGLYYEQYF
few	TRBV6-1	.	TRBJ2-2	TGTGCCAGCAGTGAACGTGAAGCCGGGGAGCTGTTTTTT	CASSEREAGELFF
few	TRBV6-1	.	TRBJ1-2	TGTGCCAGCAGTCCGACCGGGACACCTATTTATGGCTACACCTTC	CASSPTGTPIYGYTF
.	TRBV29-1	.	TRBJ1-1	TGCAGCGTTGAGAGTTGGGTGGACAGTGAAGCTTTCTTT	CSVESWVDSEAFF
few	TRBV7-2	TRBD1	TRBJ2-2	TGTGCCAGCAGGCCGGGACAGGGGGTCGGGGAGCTGTTTTTT	CASRPGQGVGELFF
.	TRBV5-1	.	TRBJ1-1	TGCGCCAGCAGTGGATTAAGAAACACTGAAGCTTTCTTT	CASSGLRNTEAFF
.	TRBV30	.	TRBJ2-2	TGTGCCTGGAGTCCCACCCCGGGCCGTACGAACACCGGGGAGCTGTTTTTT	CAWSPTPGRTNTGELFF
few	TRBV28	TRBD1	TRBJ2-1	TGTGCCAGCCCCCCACAGGGGATATACTACAATGAGCAGTTCTTC	CASPPQGIYYNEQFF
.	TRBV10-3	.	TRBJ1-5	TGTGCCATCAGTGAGAGTCAGCTCAATCAGCCCCAGCATTTT	CAISESQLNQPQHF
.	TRBV30	.	TRBJ1-2	TGTGCCTGGATCCGGGGGGGACGCCTTAACTATGGCTACACCTTC	CAWIRGGRLNYGYTF
.	TRBV11-2	.	TRBJ2-3	TGTGCCAGCAGCTTAGTCCGGAGCCGCACAGATACGCAGTATTTT	CASSLVRSRTDTQYF
few	TRBV5-4	TRBD2	TRBJ2-3	TGTGCCAGCAGCGCTGAGACTAGCGGTCTCACAGATACGCAGTATTTT	CASSAETSGLTDTQYF
few	TRBV9	TRBD1	TRBJ2-1	TGTGCCAGCAGCGGGGGACAGGGCTACAATGAGCAGTTCTTC	CASSGGQGYNEQFF
.	TRBV5-1	TRBD1	TRBJ1-1	TGCGCCAGCAGCCGTGGACAGGGAGGGACTGAAGCTTTCTTT	CASSRGQGGTEAFF
few	TRBV10-3	.	TRBJ2-1	TGTGCCATCAGTGGTGGGTTGGGGAACAATGAGCAGTTCTTC	CAISGGLGNNEQFF
few	TRBV29-1	.	TRBJ1-4	TGCAGCGTTGGGATTGGCAGAACTAATGAAAAACTGTTTTTT	CSVGIGRTNEKLFF
few	TRBV11-3	TRBD1	TRBJ2-5	TGTGCCAGCAGGAAAACAGGGGCGGGAGAGACCCAGTACTTC	CASRKTGAGETQYF
few	TRBV7-6	TRBD1	TRBJ1-4	TGTGCCAGCAGCTTAGCCCGCAACAGGGGGCTCGGAAAACTGTTTTTT	CASSLARNRGLGKLFF
few	TRBV29-1	TRBD2	TRBJ2-2	TGCAGCGTTGAACTATTAGCGGGAGTAGGGGGGGAGCTGTTTTTT	CSVELLAGVGGELFF
few	TRBV4-3	TRBD2	TRBJ2-1	TGCGCCAGCAGCCTGATTGGGACTATTCAGGATGAGCAGTTCTTC	CASSLIGTIQDEQFF
.	TRBV28	.	TRBJ2-7	TGTGCCAGCATGGGGGACTACGAGCAGTACTTC	CASMGDYEQYF
few	TRBV27	TRBD1	TRBJ1-5	TGTGCCAGCAGTTCATCCTTCCGGGACAGGAGCAATCAGCCCCAGCATTTT	CASSSSFRDRSNQPQHF
.	TRBV7-3	.	TRBJ2-1	TGTGCCAGCAGCACCAGCTCCCTAACACGCTACAATGAGCAGTTCTTC	CASSTSSLTRYNEQFF